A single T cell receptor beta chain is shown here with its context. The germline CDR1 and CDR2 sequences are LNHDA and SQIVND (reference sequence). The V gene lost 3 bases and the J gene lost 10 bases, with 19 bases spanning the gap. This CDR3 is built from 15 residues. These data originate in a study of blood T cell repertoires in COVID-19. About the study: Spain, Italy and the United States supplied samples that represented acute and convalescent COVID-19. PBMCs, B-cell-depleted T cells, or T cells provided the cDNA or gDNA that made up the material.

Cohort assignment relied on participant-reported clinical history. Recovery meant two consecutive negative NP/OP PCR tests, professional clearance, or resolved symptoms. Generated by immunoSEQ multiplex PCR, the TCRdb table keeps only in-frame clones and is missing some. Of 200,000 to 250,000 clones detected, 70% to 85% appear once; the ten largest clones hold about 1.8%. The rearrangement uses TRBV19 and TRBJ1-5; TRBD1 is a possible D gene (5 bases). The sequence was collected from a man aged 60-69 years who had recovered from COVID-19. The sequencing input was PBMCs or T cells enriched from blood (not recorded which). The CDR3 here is CASSMGQRGGSPQHF. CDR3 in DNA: TGTGCCAGTAGTATGGGTCAACGGGGGGGGAGCCCCCAGCATTTT.